One sample yielded the 27 T cell receptor beta chains listed below, sequenced in a study of blood T cell repertoires in COVID-19. Sequenced by immunoSEQ multiplex PCR; TCRdb stores in-frame clones only, minus some. Of about 210,000 clones listed, 88% are singletons. Sequencing was performed on PBMCs or T cells enriched from blood (not recorded which). Receptors were obtained from a woman aged 40-49 years with acute COVID-19.

The chain uses TRBV14 and TRBJ1-2, with D unresolved. Trimming stripped 4 bases from V and 3 bases from J, with 9 bases between. Germline CDR1 reads SGHDN; CDR2 reads FVKESK. The CDR3 runs 13 residues. CDR3 residues: CASSPQVDYGYTF. The CDR3 region has the DNA TGTGCCAGCAGCCCTCAGGTAGACTATGGCTACACCTTC.

The chain is built from TRBV18 and TRBJ2-1; D ambiguous. Germline V lookup: CDR1 KGHSH, CDR2 LQKENI. V was shortened by 3 bases and J by 9 bases, with 9 bases between the two germline ends. The CDR3 contains 12 residues. The CDR3: CASSPRYPEQFF. The CDR3 DNA follows: TGTGCCAGCTCACCGAGATATCCTGAGCAGTTCTTC. Using reference TRBV18 and TRBJ2-1 for the parts outside the CDR3, the full variable domain is NAGVMQNPRHLVRRRGQEARLRCSPMKGHSHVYWYRQLPEEGLKFMVYLQKENIIDESGMPKERFSAEFPKEGPSILRIQQVVRGDSAAYFCASSPRYPEQFFGPGTRLTVL.

V usage is TRBV7-2 and J usage is TRBJ1-2; TRBD1 might be the D (6 bases). Germline assignment: CDR1 SGHTA and CDR2 FQGNSA. The V end lost 0 bases, the J end lost 4 bases, and 12 bases lay between the germline ends. The CDR3 consists of 15 residues. CDR3 sequence: CASSLAGGLGYGYTF. CDR3 DNA sequence: TGTGCCAGCAGCTTAGCGGGGGGGCTCGGCTATGGCTACACCTTC.

This chain connects TRBV7-9 to TRBJ1-4; weak D call: TRBD1 (6 bases). Trimming shortened V by 3 bases and J by 8 bases, and 16 bases separated the two germline ends. Germline V CDR1 and CDR2: SEHNR, FQNEAQ (reference sequence). CDR3 length: 15 residues. As DNA, the CDR3 is TGTGCCAGCAGCTTGGCGGGGGGCGTAGTCGAAAAACTGTTTTTT. This gives the protein CASSLAGGVVEKLFF.

The chain carries TRBV27 and TRBJ1-2; D unclear. The CDR3 has 14 amino acids. Per germline, CDR1 MNHEY and CDR2 SMNVEV (reference sequence). V lost 2 bases and J lost 3, with 10 bases in between. CDR3 residues: CASSLMGADYGYTF. CDR3 DNA: TGTGCCAGCAGTTTAATGGGCGCTGACTATGGCTACACCTTC.

The count of this clone is one. The chain is built from TRBV6-2 or TRBV6-3 and TRBJ2-7, with a possible D match to TRBD2 (5 bases). This CDR3 region has 17 residues. Trimming took off 4 bases at V and 7 bases at J, with 26 bases between the two ends. CDR1 and CDR2 (germline): MNHEY, SVGEGT. This CDR3 is CASSSPFGLGQPSEQYF. For the CDR3, the DNA is TGTGCCAGCAGTTCCCCCTTTGGACTGGGCCAACCGAGTGAGCAGTACTTC.

This clone has just one count. The chain joins TRBV13 to TRBJ1-1, with 8 bases lining up with TRBD1. Per germline, CDR1 PRHDT and CDR2 FYEKMQ (reference sequence). The ends lost 3 bases at V and 7 bases at J; junction bases unmatched: 7. The CDR3 sequence is 14 residues long. The CDR3 reads CASSLGQGALEAFF. The CDR3 region has the DNA TGTGCCAGCAGCTTGGGCCAGGGGGCTCTTGAAGCTTTCTTT.

The chain employs TRBV4-1 and TRBJ1-2, with 7 bases that match TRBD1. The CDR3 has 14 residues. Trimming cost V 2 bases and J 8 bases; bases outside gene matches: 8. CDR1 and CDR2 (germline): MGHRA, YSYEKL. CDR3 nucleotides: TGCGCCAGCAGCCAACGCAGGGGGGTCGAAGGCTACACCTTC. Its protein is CASSQRRGVEGYTF.

The gene calls are TRBV2 and TRBJ1-2, with D perhaps TRBD1 (5 bases). CDR3 length: 14 residues. Germline V lookup: CDR1 SNHLY, CDR2 FYNNEI. The V and J ends lost 7 bases and 3 bases respectively, with 15 bases between them. Here the CDR3 DNA reads TGTGCCAGCACGGCGGGGGGAGGTTACTATGGCTACACCTTC. It encodes CASTAGGGYYGYTF. Full variable domain (remainder filled in from reference TRBV2 and TRBJ1-2): EPEVTQTPSHQVTQMGQEVILRCVPISNHLYFYWYRQILGQKVEFLVSFYNNEISEKSEIFDDQFSVERPDGSNFTLKIRSTKLEDSAMYFCASTAGGGYYGYTFGSGTRLTVV.

The table lists this clone with a count of one. CDR3 loop: CASSGTSGPQETQYF. DNA for the CDR3: TGCGCCAGCAGTGGGACTAGCGGCCCACAGGAGACCCAGTACTTC. The rearrangement links TRBV10-1 to TRBJ2-5, with 10 bases that match TRBD2. V was pared by 4 bases and J by 5 bases, with 7 bases of the junction left unmatched. This CDR3 has 15 residues. In germline, CDR1 is WNHNN, CDR2 SYGVQD (reference sequence).

The V gene is TRBV1, the J gene TRBJ1-4; TRBD1, the D gene given by the table, was not confirmed from the DNA. TRBV1 is reported as a pseudogene. The CDR3 length is 16 residues. In DNA form, the CDR3 reads TGCACCAGCAGCCATCGGTCAGGGCGGAGTGGTGAAAAACTGTTTTTT. Its translation: CTSSHRSGRSGEKLFF.

CDR3 in amino acids: CASSLVGSGSVGELFF. For the CDR3, the DNA is TGTGCCAGCAGCTTAGTGGGTAGCGGGAGTGTCGGGGAGCTGTTTTTT. This rearrangement joins TRBV7-6 to TRBJ2-2; TRBD2 matches 9 bases. Germline-derived CDR1 and CDR2 are SGHVS and FNYEAQ. V dropped 1 base and J dropped 7; count of bases not matched to a gene: 7. This CDR3 is built from 16 residues.

CDR3 region: CASSLGLRNQPQHF. In DNA, the CDR3 is TGTGCCAGCAGCTTGGGACTCCGCAATCAGCCCCAGCATTTT. The chain is built from TRBV5-5 and TRBJ1-5; no clear D gene. Germline assignment: CDR1 SGHKS and CDR2 YYEKEE (reference sequence). The V end lost 0 bases, the J end lost 2 bases, and 6 bases lay between the germline ends. This CDR3 spans 14 amino acids.

The V and J genes are TRBV24-1 and TRBJ1-2; D gene uncertain. The CDR3 has 17 amino acids. The germline CDR1 and CDR2 sequences are KGHDR and SFDVKD. Trimming removed 8 bases from V and 6 bases from J, with 27 bases in between. CDR3 sequence: CATTEVRRTRYNNGYTF. CDR3 coding DNA: TGTGCCACCACAGAGGTAAGGAGAACCCGCTATAATAATGGCTACACCTTC.

V usage is TRBV9 and J usage is TRBJ1-2; TRBD1 is a possible D gene (6 bases). This CDR3 has 14 residues. Germline V gives CDR1 SGDLS, CDR2 YYNGEE. V lost 4 bases to trimming and J lost 2 bases, with 12 bases between them. The CDR3 region has the DNA TGTGCCAGCAGCCCTAGGGACAAAAACTATGGCTACACCTTC. Protein sequence: CASSPRDKNYGYTF.

The chain links TRBV7-9 to TRBJ2-4; weak D call: TRBD2 (6 bases). The V gene's germline CDR1 is SEHNR and CDR2 FQNEAQ (reference sequence). V was cut by 5 bases and J by 0 bases, with 14 bases left in between. CDR3 length: 16 residues. CDR3 sequence: CASSAYSGGAKNIQYF. CDR3 in DNA: TGTGCCAGCAGCGCCTATTCCGGGGGAGCCAAAAACATTCAGTACTTC.

The CDR3 here is CAISEQGVSPLHF. CDR3 DNA sequence: TGTGCCATCAGTGAACAGGGGGTTTCACCCCTCCACTTT. V is TRBV10-3 and J is TRBJ1-6, with 8 bases identical to TRBD1. The V gene end was trimmed by 3 bases and the J gene end by 9 bases; junction bases not matched to a gene: 1. The CDR3 is 13 residues long. Germline-derived CDR1 and CDR2 are ENHRY and SYGVKD.

The V gene is TRBV6-5, the J gene TRBJ2-5; D unclear. Germline V gene lookup returns CDR1 MNHEY and CDR2 SVGAGI. V lost 4 bases and J 2 bases, leaving 2 bases between the germline ends. The CDR3 runs 11 residues. This CDR3 reads CASSSQETQYF. The CDR3 coding sequence is TGTGCCAGCAGTTCTCAAGAGACCCAGTACTTC.

This clone was seen once. The rearrangement links TRBV11-3 to TRBJ1-1; maybe TRBD1 (6 bases). V lost 5 bases and J 1 base, leaving 14 bases between the germline ends. Germline V CDR1 and CDR2: SGHNT, YENEEA. The CDR3 sequence is 15 residues long. DNA for the CDR3: TGTGCCAGCAGCAACAGGGCAGGGGAGAACACTGAAGCTTTCTTT. It is translated as CASSNRAGENTEAFF.

The rearrangement links TRBV10-1 to TRBJ2-7; a weak D match, TRBD1 (6 bases). CDR3 length equals 14 residues. Per the germline V gene, CDR1 is WNHNN and CDR2 is SYGVQD (reference sequence). V lost 0 bases and J 2 bases, leaving 8 bases between the germline ends. The CDR3 DNA follows: TGCGCCAGCAGTGAGTCTACAGGGACCTACGAGCAGTACTTC. Protein sequence: CASSESTGTYEQYF.

The CDR3 loop reads CASTGTSGPQETQYF. CDR3 nucleotides: TGTGCCAGCACTGGGACTAGCGGACCACAAGAGACCCAGTACTTC. The J gene is TRBJ2-5, the V gene TRBV6-5, with 11 positions matching TRBD2. The CDR3 covers 15 residues. The germline V gene has CDR1 MNHEY and CDR2 SVGAGI. Trimming removed 7 bases from V and 2 bases from J; junction bases left unmatched: 6.

V gene TRBV19 combines with J gene TRBJ1-3; the match to TRBD1 covers 7 bases. The V gene's germline CDR1 is LNHDA and CDR2 SQIVND (reference sequence). J gave up 7 bases and V 3 bases, and 9 bases lay outside the gene matches. The CDR3 length is 15 residues. CDR3 protein: CASSMYRDSWNTIYF. The CDR3 coding sequence is TGTGCCAGTAGTATGTACCGGGACAGCTGGAACACCATATATTTT.

The chain joins TRBV11-3 to TRBJ1-2; 8 bases agree with TRBD1. CDR1 is SGHNT, CDR2 YENEEA, per germline. J was trimmed by 6 bases and V by 4 bases; bases with no gene match: 4. The CDR3 contains 13 residues. CDR3 protein: CASSSQDRDGYTF. The DNA for the CDR3 is TGTGCCAGCAGCTCACAGGACAGGGATGGCTACACCTTC.

The rearrangement joins TRBV27 to TRBJ2-1; the match to TRBD2 covers 8 bases. Germline loops: CDR1 MNHEY, CDR2 SMNVEV (reference sequence). V was pared by 6 bases and J by 6 bases, with 10 bases of the junction left unmatched. This CDR3 spans 15 amino acids. The CDR3 here is CASSYVGGGRNEQFF. The CDR3 DNA is TGTGCCAGCAGCTACGTCGGGGGGGGCCGCAATGAGCAGTTCTTC.

The DNA for the CDR3 is TGTGCCAGCAGCGAGGGACAGGGGAGTGAAGCTTTCTTT. This gives the protein CASSEGQGSEAFF. This chain connects TRBV9 to TRBJ1-1; 10 bases align to TRBD1. CDR1 and CDR2 (germline): SGDLS, YYNGEE. The J segment lost 7 bases and the V segment lost 3 bases, leaving 3 bases of the junction unmatched. This CDR3 is built from 13 residues.

The chain couples TRBV4-3 to TRBJ2-3; D is unresolved. Germline CDR1 LGHNA, CDR2 YSLEER. The CDR3 extends over 12 amino acids. V lost 4 bases, J lost 6 bases, and 8 bases lay in between. Here the CDR3 DNA reads TGCGCCAGCAGCCGAGGCGCGGATACGCAGTATTTT. Its protein product is CASSRGADTQYF.

This chain joins TRBV6-2 or TRBV6-3 and TRBJ2-7; 8 bases fit TRBD2. The V gene's germline CDR1 is MNHEY and CDR2 SVGEGT. Losses at the gene ends were 4 bases for V and 2 bases for J; bases not matched to a gene: 1. The CDR3 has 13 amino acids. The CDR3 DNA reads as TGTGCCAGCAGTTTGGGACTAGCCTACGAGCAGTACTTC. This codes for CASSLGLAYEQYF.